Listed here are 31 T cell receptor beta chains from one sample, sequenced in a study of blood T cell repertoires in COVID-19. Generated by immunoSEQ multiplex PCR, the TCRdb table keeps only in-frame clones and is missing some. The sample has roughly 200,000 clones, 75% to 90% seen once; the top ten hold about 9.3%. Sequencing was performed on PBMCs or T cells enriched from blood (not recorded which). All receptors derive from a man aged 40-49 years who had recovered from COVID-19.

The V gene is TRBV5-1, the J gene TRBJ1-2; D is unresolved. V was pared by 0 bases and J by 7 bases, with 13 bases between. The CDR3 is made up of 14 amino acids. Germline CDR1 and CDR2: SGHRS and YFSETQ. The CDR3 protein is CASSLEPGSGGYTF. In nucleotides, the CDR3 is TGCGCCAGCAGCTTGGAGCCGGGATCGGGTGGCTACACCTTC.

The CDR3 sequence is CASSTARGAFF. For the CDR3, the DNA is TGCGCCAGCAGTACAGCCCGGGGGGCTTTCTTT. The chain carries TRBV23-1 and TRBJ1-1; D might be TRBD1 (5 bases). TRBV23-1 is reported as an ORF; its role is uncertain. The CDR3 totals 11 residues. The ends were cut back, 5 bases at V and 11 bases at J, with 12 bases in the middle.

Worth noting for this clone: No conserved phenylalanine or tryptophan ends this CDR3, so it is likely a read error. The limits of the CDR3 on the DNA are not certain, so only TCRdb's listed CDR3 is given. The V gene is TRBV11-2, the J gene TRBJ1-1; TRBD1 is the table's D call, not checked against the DNA. Germline V gene lookup returns CDR1 SGHAT and CDR2 FQNNGV. The CDR3 comprises 11 residues, both ends counted. The CDR3: CASSSGTGLSI.

The chain joins TRBV10-1 to TRBJ1-1; a weak D match, TRBD1 (5 bases). The CDR3 spans 13 residues. Germline V CDR1 and CDR2: WNHNN, SYGVQD (reference sequence). V was pared by 3 bases and J by 6 bases, with 11 bases between. This CDR3 is CASSDRVSAEAFF. The CDR3 DNA sequence: TGCGCCAGCAGTGACAGGGTTTCAGCTGAAGCTTTCTTT.

This rearrangement joins TRBV3-1 (or the pseudogene TRBV3-2) to TRBJ1-2; 11 bases line up with TRBD1. J gave up 4 bases and V 2 bases, and 6 bases lay outside the gene matches. CDR1 and CDR2 (germline): LGHDT, YNNKEL (reference sequence). CDR3 length: 16 amino acids. DNA for the CDR3: TGTGCCAGCAGCCAAAGAAGGACAGGGGGCAGCTATGGCTACACCTTC. Translated, it gives CASSQRRTGGSYGYTF.

This chain connects TRBV30 to TRBJ2-2; D is possibly TRBD1 (5 bases). The CDR3 sequence is 15 residues long. Trimming stripped 8 bases from V and 2 bases from J, with 18 bases between. The germline gives CDR1 GTSNPN, CDR2 SVGIG (reference sequence). CDR3 DNA sequence: TGTGCCCAAAAGAAGGGGCTTTCTAACACCGGGGAGCTGTTTTTT. Its protein product is CAQKKGLSNTGELFF. The entire variable domain, with the rest obtained from reference TRBV30 and TRBJ2-2, is as follows: SQTIHQWPATLVQPVGSPLSLECTVEGTSNPNLYWYRQAAGRGLQLLFYSVGIGQISSEVPQNLSASRPQDRQFILSSKKLLLSDSGFYLCAQKKGLSNTGELFFGEGSRLTVL.

The DNA for the CDR3 is TGTGCCAGCAACGGACAGGGGAGTTACGAGCAGTACTTC. This codes for CASNGQGSYEQYF. The J gene is TRBJ2-7, the V gene TRBV21-1; TRBD1 is the table's D call, not checked against the DNA. TRBV21-1 is flagged as a pseudogene. The CDR3 has 13 residues.

The chain has TRBV5-1 and TRBJ2-1, with no clear D. This CDR3 comprises 11 residues. CDR1 and CDR2 from the germline V gene are SGHRS and YFSETQ. Trimming stripped 2 bases from V and 15 bases from J, with 12 bases between. CDR3 protein: CASSLGAQRFF. In nucleotides, the CDR3 is TGCGCCAGCAGCTTAGGAGCCCAGCGGTTCTTC. The complete variable domain, with remaining parts taken from reference TRBV5-1 and TRBJ2-1, reads KAGVTQTPRYLIKTRGQQVTLSCSPISGHRSVSWYQQTPGQGLQFLFEYFSETQRNKGNFPGRFSGRQFSNSRSEMNVSTLELGDSALYLCASSLGAQRFFGPGTRLTVL.

The sample holds a few counts of this clone. The V call is TRBV18, the J call TRBJ1-6, with D possibly being TRBD1 (5 bases). This CDR3 is built from 14 residues. With 3 bases removed from V and 7 bases from J, the gap between germline ends came to 10 bases. Germline CDR1 is KGHSH and CDR2 is LQKENI. The CDR3 coding sequence is TGTGCCAGCTCACCTACGGGACTAAATTCACCCCTCCACTTT. Protein product: CASSPTGLNSPLHF.

V usage is TRBV14 and J usage is TRBJ2-7; weak D call: TRBD2 (6 bases). The CDR3 loop spans 12 amino acids. Germline CDR1 and CDR2: SGHDN and FVKESK. Trimming cost V 7 bases and J 6 bases, with 13 bases left between them. CDR3 loop: CASTGAGGEQYF. In DNA, the CDR3 is TGTGCCAGCACCGGGGCCGGGGGCGAGCAGTACTTC.

The chain uses TRBV24-1 and TRBJ1-1; 7 bases line up with TRBD1. The CDR3 totals 14 residues. The V and J ends lost 5 bases and 7 bases, in that order; junction bases with no gene match: 9. Germline lookup yields CDR1 KGHDR and CDR2 SFDVKD. The CDR3 DNA reads TGTGCCACCAGTGGTGCTGGGGACAGCAGTGAAGCTTTCTTT. Its protein is CATSGAGDSSEAFF.

The V gene is TRBV7-3, the J gene TRBJ2-3; 11 nucleotides match TRBD2. Germline CDR1 SGHTA, CDR2 FQGTGA. After removal of 2 bases from V and 0 bases from J, the junction contained 1 base not matched to a gene. The CDR3 has 16 residues. The CDR3 region is CASSLGTSGSTDTQYF. The CDR3 DNA reads TGTGCCAGCAGCTTAGGGACTAGCGGAAGCACAGATACGCAGTATTTT.

The chain employs TRBV7-2 and TRBJ2-7; D not certain. Germline values: CDR1 SGHTA, CDR2 FQGNSA. Trimming took 0 bases from V and 2 from J, leaving 8 bases between them. This CDR3 has 14 amino acids. For the CDR3, the DNA is TGTGCCAGCAGCTTAGCAGGCGGCACCTACGAGCAGTACTTC. Protein product: CASSLAGGTYEQYF.

This sequence joins TRBV10-3 and TRBJ1-2; possible D gene TRBD1, 6 bases. Per germline, CDR1 ENHRY and CDR2 SYGVKD. The CDR3 loop spans 13 amino acids. The germline V and J ends were trimmed by 6 bases and 6 bases, with 14 bases remaining between them. The CDR3 bases are TGTGCCATCAGGCAGATCACAGGGAATGGCTACACCTTC. It yields the protein CAIRQITGNGYTF.

The chain carries TRBV6-5 and TRBJ1-5; the match to TRBD1 covers 7 bases. The CDR3 contains 13 residues. V shed 6 bases and J 5 bases; nucleotides not matched to a gene: 4. The V gene's germline CDR1 is MNHEY and CDR2 SVGAGI. CDR3 sequence reads: CASRRTGDQPQHF. CDR3 DNA: TGTGCCAGCAGGCGGACAGGTGATCAGCCCCAGCATTTT.

This chain connects TRBV2 to TRBJ1-1; D remains unclear. This CDR3 has 14 residues. V shed 6 bases and J shed 11 bases, with 22 bases lying between them. Germline loops: CDR1 SNHLY, CDR2 FYNNEI. CDR3 residues: CASSPSAVGPGAFF. CDR3 in DNA: TGTGCCAGCAGCCCCTCCGCCGTTGGGCCGGGGGCTTTCTTT.

To note about this clone: Other DNA sequences in this specimen translate into the identical CDR3. The V call is TRBV5-4, the J call TRBJ1-1; the D is unclear. V was shortened by 0 bases and J by 1 base, with 7 bases between the two germline ends. Per germline, CDR1 SGHNT and CDR2 YYREEE (reference sequence). The CDR3 has 14 amino acids. The chain's CDR3 is CASSLAGGNTEAFF. Here the CDR3 DNA reads TGTGCCAGCAGCTTGGCCGGCGGGAACACTGAAGCTTTCTTT.

The chain has TRBV5-1 and TRBJ2-2, with 7 bases that match TRBD2. After removal of 3 bases from V and 5 bases from J, the junction contained 7 bases not matched to a gene. The CDR3 totals 15 residues. CDR1 and CDR2 (germline): SGHRS, YFSETQ. CDR3 sequence: CASSSGRAVTGELFF. The DNA for the CDR3 is TGCGCCAGCAGCTCAGGGAGGGCGGTGACCGGGGAGCTGTTTTTT.

This chain uses TRBV11-2 with TRBJ2-2; D not certain. Trimming removed 1 base at V and 6 bases at J, with 9 bases between. Germline CDR1 reads SGHAT; CDR2 reads FQNNGV. The CDR3 has 14 amino acids. CDR3 protein: CASSLVSVSGELFF. In nucleotides, the CDR3 is TGTGCCAGCAGCTTAGTGTCGGTCTCCGGGGAGCTGTTTTTT. Combining the CDR3 with reference TRBV11-2 and TRBJ2-2 gives the whole variable domain EAGVAQSPRYKIIEKRQSVAFWCNPISGHATLYWYQQILGQGPKLLIQFQNNGVVDDSQLPKDRFSAERLKGVDSTLKIQPAKLEDSAVYLCASSLVSVSGELFFGEGSRLTVL.

The chain carries TRBV19 and TRBJ1-1, with 11 positions matching TRBD1. Trimming at V came to 5 bases and at J to 2 bases, leaving 4 bases not matched to a gene. The CDR3 is 15 residues long. The germline V gene encodes CDR1 LNHDA and CDR2 SQIVND (reference sequence). The CDR3 region has the DNA TGTGCCAGTAGTCCAGGACAGGGGGCAAACACTGAAGCTTTCTTT. It specifies CASSPGQGANTEAFF. Full variable domain (rest looked up from reference TRBV19 and TRBJ1-1): DGGITQSPKYLFRKEGQNVTLSCEQNLNHDAMYWYRQDPGQGLRLIYYSQIVNDFQKGDIAEGYSVSREKKESFPLTVTSAQKNPTAFYLCASSPGQGANTEAFFGQGTRLTVV.

This chain connects TRBV18 to TRBJ1-6; a possible D gene is TRBD1 (6 bases). V lost 6 bases and J 6 bases, leaving 18 bases between the germline ends. Germline V lookup: CDR1 KGHSH, CDR2 LQKENI. The CDR3 contains 16 residues. DNA of the CDR3: TGTGCCAGCTCGGGCCTCACGAAAGGGGGTAATTCACCCCTCCACTTT. It yields the protein CASSGLTKGGNSPLHF.

The chain carries TRBV7-9 and TRBJ1-2; D gene unclear. V lost 5 bases to trimming and J lost 4 bases, with 14 bases between them. CDR1 and CDR2 (germline): SEHNR, FQNEAQ (reference sequence). The CDR3 is 14 residues long. This CDR3 reads CASSQKTDIYGYTF. Here the CDR3 DNA reads TGTGCCAGCAGCCAAAAAACTGACATCTATGGCTACACCTTC.

This sequence joins TRBV2 and TRBJ1-5, with D unclear. The V gene lost 2 bases and the J gene lost 7 bases, with 12 bases spanning the gap. The CDR3 is 14 residues long. Germline V gives CDR1 SNHLY, CDR2 FYNNEI. The chain's CDR3 is CASSERVVAQPQHF. The CDR3 nucleotides are TGTGCCAGCAGTGAACGAGTGGTCGCCCAGCCCCAGCATTTT.

This chain uses TRBV18 with TRBJ2-7; a weak D match, TRBD1 (6 bases). The V gene lost 6 bases and the J gene lost 5 bases, with 11 bases spanning the gap. Per the germline V gene, CDR1 is KGHSH and CDR2 is LQKENI. This CDR3 comprises 12 residues. The CDR3 sequence is CASSTGFHEQYF. DNA for the CDR3: TGTGCCAGCTCTACAGGGTTCCACGAGCAGTACTTC.

This clone was recorded a few times. The CDR3 DNA is TGTGCCAGTAGTACGCGGACAGGGTCCGGGAATCAGCCCCAGCATTTT. This gives the protein CASSTRTGSGNQPQHF. V gene TRBV19 combines with J gene TRBJ1-5; 8 bases are a match to TRBD1. Trimming took 4 bases from V and 4 from J; bases not matched to a gene: 9. Germline assignment: CDR1 LNHDA and CDR2 SQIVND (reference sequence). This CDR3 region has 16 residues.

The J gene is TRBJ2-5, the V gene TRBV6-1; TRBD1 is a possible D gene (6 bases). V lost 0 bases to trimming and J lost 5 bases, with 13 bases between them. Germline-derived CDR1 and CDR2 are MNHNS and SASEGT. This CDR3 is built from 15 residues. CDR3 in amino acids: CASSEALRQVETQYF. CDR3 coding DNA: TGTGCCAGCAGTGAAGCGCTTCGACAGGTGGAGACCCAGTACTTC.

The chain is built from TRBV19 and TRBJ2-6, with a weak D call TRBD1 (6 bases). This CDR3 region has 15 residues. Germline V gene sequence: CDR1 LNHDA, CDR2 SQIVND (reference sequence). V lost 5 bases, J lost 0 bases, and 8 bases lay in between. The CDR3 reads CASSADSSGANVLTF. The CDR3 nucleotides read TGTGCCAGTAGTGCGGACAGCTCTGGGGCCAACGTCCTGACTTTC.

This rearrangement joins TRBV6-6 to TRBJ2-3, with TRBD2 matching over 9 bases. Per germline, CDR1 MNHNY and CDR2 SVGAGI (reference sequence). J lost 3 bases, V lost 6 bases, and 10 bases had no gene match. This CDR3 comprises 16 residues. The CDR3 DNA follows: TGTGCCAGCAGATCCTGGACTAGCGAGCCGACAGATACGCAGTATTTT. This gives the protein CASRSWTSEPTDTQYF.

This rearrangement joins TRBV7-9 to TRBJ2-1, with D maybe TRBD1 (6 bases). CDR3 size: 12 residues. With 4 bases removed from V and 15 bases from J, the gap between germline ends came to 16 bases. Germline-derived CDR1 and CDR2 are SEHNR and FQNEAQ (reference sequence). The CDR3 sequence is CASSSQGFHPFF. CDR3 DNA: TGTGCCAGCAGCTCACAGGGTTTTCATCCGTTCTTC.

This clone was detected only a few times. The rearrangement uses TRBV19 and TRBJ2-1, with a tentative D call TRBD2 (6 bases). This CDR3 has 14 residues. Germline V gene lookup returns CDR1 LNHDA and CDR2 SQIVND (reference sequence). V lost 6 bases, J lost 9 bases, and 18 bases lay in between. This chain's CDR3 is CASRKGSGGVEQFF. CDR3 coding DNA: TGTGCCAGTAGGAAAGGTTCCGGGGGTGTTGAGCAGTTCTTC.

The chain joins TRBV27 to TRBJ2-2, with 7 bases aligning to TRBD1. There are 14 residues in the CDR3. Germline V lookup: CDR1 MNHEY, CDR2 SMNVEV (reference sequence). Trimming cost V 6 bases and J 1 base; bases outside gene matches: 2. Written as DNA, the CDR3 is TGTGCCAGCAGACAGGGGCGGAACACCGGGGAGCTGTTTTTT. Translated: CASRQGRNTGELFF.